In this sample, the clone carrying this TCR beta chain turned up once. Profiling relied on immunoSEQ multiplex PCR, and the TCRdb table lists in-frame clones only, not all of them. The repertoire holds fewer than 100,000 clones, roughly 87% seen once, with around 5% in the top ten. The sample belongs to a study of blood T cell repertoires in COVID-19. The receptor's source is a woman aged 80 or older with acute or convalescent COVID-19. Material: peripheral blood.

This CDR3 reads CASSTGGNDYNEQFF. CDR3 sequence (DNA): TGTGCCAGCTCTACGGGGGGGAATGATTACAATGAGCAGTTCTTC. The gene calls are TRBV18 and TRBJ2-1; TRBD2 agrees at 8 bases. CDR1 and CDR2 (germline): KGHSH, LQKENI. V lost 6 bases, J lost 4 bases, and 8 bases stayed unmatched. CDR3 length: 15 amino acids. The whole variable domain, filled in from reference TRBV18 and TRBJ2-1, reads NAGVMQNPRHLVRRRGQEARLRCSPMKGHSHVYWYRQLPEEGLKFMVYLQKENIIDESGMPKERFSAEFPKEGPSILRIQQVVRGDSAAYFCASSTGGNDYNEQFFGPGTRLTVL.